The sequence of this T cell receptor (beta chain) was determined in a study of shared clonotypes between healthy human individuals. Study results and limitations: Estimated richness was generally greater in naive than memory subsets.

Naive CD8 cells, CD45RO-negative and positively selected for CCR7, excluded terminally differentiated effector memory CD45RA+ cells. The V gene's germline CDR1 is MDHEN and CDR2 SYDVKM. CDR3 length equals 14 residues. The V and J ends lost 6 bases and 14 bases respectively, with 23 bases between them. A remark on this clone: Its antigen is not known.

The run depth of the assay was deep. Genomic DNA of every subset was divided equally among multiple immunoSEQ plates. Sequencing was performed with immunoSEQ multiplex PCR; in TCRdb, only in-frame clones are kept and a portion is missing. The repertoire holds millions of clones, with 90% to 95% as singletons. The V gene is TRBV28, the J gene TRBJ1-5; maybe TRBD1 (6 bases). The material sequenced was naive CD8+ T cells from PBMCs. This clonotype originated in a man aged 18-30 years in good health. Some clones in this sample may be carry-over from other donors' samples. CDR3 bases: TGTGCCAGCAGCATCACAGGGCGGGGTAACGAAAAGCATTTT. It specifies CASSITGRGNEKHF.